This passage covers 10 T cell receptor beta chains from one sample sequenced in a study of OX40 agonist ivuxolimab in advanced cancers. Measured with immunoSEQ multiplex PCR; TCRdb has only the in-frame clones, and not every one. The repertoire holds some 50,000 clones, with over 80% as singletons. The source material was CD4+ or CD8+ T cells sorted from blood, sampled in a trial of the OX40 agonist ivuxolimab. The receptors were sampled from an adult with an advanced solid tumor such as melanoma, head and neck, liver or kidney cancer.

The chain recombines TRBV5-1 with TRBJ1-1; D is undetermined. Trimming took off 4 bases at V and 1 base at J, with 14 bases between the two ends. The CDR3 length is 15 residues. Germline assignment: CDR1 SGHRS and CDR2 YFSETQ. Written as DNA, the CDR3 is TGCGCCAGCAGCCGGGCCGAGGAACCGAACACTGAAGCTTTCTTT. This sequence encodes CASSRAEEPNTEAFF.

This rearrangement joins TRBV28 to TRBJ2-7, with 7 bases identical to TRBD1. There are 15 residues in the CDR3. Trimming removed 6 bases from V and 5 bases from J; junction bases left unmatched: 13. Germline V gene sequence: CDR1 MDHEN, CDR2 SYDVKM. The CDR3 here is CASSPAGTASDEQYF. Written as DNA, the CDR3 is TGTGCCAGCAGCCCCGCCGGGACAGCGTCCGACGAGCAGTACTTC.

This rearrangement joins TRBV4-2 to TRBJ2-3; 9 nucleotides match TRBD2. The trim removed 2 bases at V and 4 bases at J, leaving 10 bases unmatched. The CDR3 extends over 17 amino acids. Germline CDR1 LGHNA, CDR2 YNFKEQ. The CDR3 sequence: CASSQSVGTSSADTQYF. The CDR3 nucleotides are TGTGCCAGCAGCCAATCAGTCGGGACTAGCAGCGCAGATACGCAGTATTTT.

The chain couples TRBV6-5 to TRBJ1-1, with 7 bases fitting TRBD1. There are 14 residues in the CDR3. The germline V gene encodes CDR1 MNHEY and CDR2 SVGAGI. Trimming cost V 4 bases and J 1 base; bases outside gene matches: 3. The CDR3 is CASSSTGQNTEAFF. The CDR3 DNA reads as TGTGCCAGCAGTTCGACAGGGCAGAACACTGAAGCTTTCTTT.

The chain is built from TRBV6-6 and TRBJ2-5; possible D gene TRBD1, 5 bases. Trimming removed 2 bases from V and 5 bases from J, with 12 bases in between. CDR1 and CDR2 from the germline V gene are MNHNY and SVGAGI (reference sequence). The CDR3 loop spans 14 amino acids. In nucleotides, the CDR3 is TGTGCCAGCAGTTACGTCAGGGCGAGCGAGACCCAGTACTTC. This translates into CASSYVRASETQYF.

The chain links TRBV29-1 to TRBJ2-2; D is possibly TRBD1 or TRBD2 (5 bases each). Germline CDR1 SQVTM, CDR2 ANQGSEA. V lost 6 bases and J lost 4, with 12 bases in between. This CDR3 comprises 13 residues. CDR3 sequence reads: CSVGTGTTGELFF. CDR3 DNA: TGCAGCGTAGGGACGGGGACCACCGGGGAGCTGTTTTTT.

The J gene is TRBJ2-3, the V gene TRBV7-2; 12 positions match TRBD2. CDR3 length: 16 amino acids. J gave up 5 bases and V 1 base, and 4 bases lay outside the gene matches. Germline V gene lookup returns CDR1 SGHTA and CDR2 FQGNSA. CDR3 loop: CASSLVLAGGLDTQYF. CDR3 DNA sequence: TGTGCCAGCAGCTTAGTACTAGCGGGGGGCTTAGATACGCAGTATTTT.

The J gene is TRBJ1-1, the V gene TRBV18, with D tentatively TRBD1 (6 bases). The CDR3 sequence is 15 residues long. The germline V and J ends were trimmed by 0 bases and 5 bases, with 13 bases remaining between them. CDR1 is KGHSH, CDR2 LQKENI, per germline. The CDR3 spells CASSPPVQGRTEAFF. As DNA, the CDR3 is TGTGCCAGCTCACCACCGGTCCAGGGGCGGACTGAAGCTTTCTTT.

The rearrangement joins TRBV5-5 to TRBJ2-5, with 15 bases matching TRBD2. The V segment lost 0 bases and the J segment 2 bases; nucleotides outside the gene matches: 5. The CDR3 has 18 amino acids. Germline CDR1 SGHKS, CDR2 YYEKEE (reference sequence). The CDR3 bases are TGTGCCAGCAGCTTGGGACCCGGACTAGCGGGGGGGCAAGAGACCCAGTACTTC. This translates into CASSLGPGLAGGQETQYF.

The genes are TRBV6-5 and TRBJ1-2; 9 bases fit TRBD1. V lost 6 bases, J lost 3 bases, and 8 bases stayed unmatched. This CDR3 comprises 15 residues. Per germline, CDR1 MNHEY and CDR2 SVGAGI. The CDR3 coding sequence is TGTGCCAGCAGACGGACAGGGGACGTGGACTATGGCTACACCTTC. This codes for CASRRTGDVDYGYTF.